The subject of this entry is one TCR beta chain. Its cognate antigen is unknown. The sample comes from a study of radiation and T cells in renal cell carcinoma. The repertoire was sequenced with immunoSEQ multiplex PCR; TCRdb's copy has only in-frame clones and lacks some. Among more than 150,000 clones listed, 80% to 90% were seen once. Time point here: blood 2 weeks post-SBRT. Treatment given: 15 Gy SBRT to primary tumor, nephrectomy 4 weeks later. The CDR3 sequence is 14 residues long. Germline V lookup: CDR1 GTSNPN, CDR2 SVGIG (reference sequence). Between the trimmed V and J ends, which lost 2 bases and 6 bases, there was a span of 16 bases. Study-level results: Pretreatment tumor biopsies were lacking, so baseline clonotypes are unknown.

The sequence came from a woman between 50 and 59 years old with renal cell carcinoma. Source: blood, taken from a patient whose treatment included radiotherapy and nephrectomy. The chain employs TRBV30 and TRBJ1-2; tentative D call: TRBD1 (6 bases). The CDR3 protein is CAWSLGMQGNGYTF. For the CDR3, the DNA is TGTGCCTGGAGTTTGGGGATGCAGGGGAATGGCTACACCTTC.